This TCR beta chain was identified during a study of blood T cell repertoires in COVID-19. The wider study: PBMCs, B-cell-depleted T cells, or T cells were the source of the cDNA or gDNA that made up the material.

Some clones are missing from TCRdb's copy, which holds only in-frame ones; the method was immunoSEQ multiplex PCR. The sample comprises about 200,000 clones, around 86% of which are singletons, and around 7% rests with the top ten. The sequence came from a man aged 40-49 years with acute or convalescent COVID-19. Sample: peripheral blood.

Written as DNA, the CDR3 is TGTGCCAGCAGCCAACGCGGGGGGGCTGTAGAGACCCAGTACTTC. This gives the protein CASSQRGGAVETQYF. V usage is TRBV4-2 and J usage is TRBJ2-5; 9 positions agree with TRBD2. The junction had 5 bases not matched to a gene; V was cut back by 2 bases and J by 4 bases. The V gene's germline CDR1 is LGHNA and CDR2 YNFKEQ. The CDR3 consists of 15 residues.